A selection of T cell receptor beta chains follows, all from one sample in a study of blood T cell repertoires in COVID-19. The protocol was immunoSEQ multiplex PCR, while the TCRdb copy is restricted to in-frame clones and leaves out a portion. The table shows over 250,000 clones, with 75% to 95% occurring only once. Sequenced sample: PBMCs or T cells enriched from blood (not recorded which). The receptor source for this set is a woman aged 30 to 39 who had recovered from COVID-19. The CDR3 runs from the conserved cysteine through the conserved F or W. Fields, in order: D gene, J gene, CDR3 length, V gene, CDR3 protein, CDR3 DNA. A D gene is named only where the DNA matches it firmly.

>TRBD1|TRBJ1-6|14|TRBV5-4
CASSPGQYNSPLHF
TGTGCCAGCAGCCCGGGACAGTATAATTCACCCCTCCACTTT
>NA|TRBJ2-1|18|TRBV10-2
CASTGKLQGGRFYNEQFF
TGCGCCAGCACCGGAAAATTACAGGGGGGGCGCTTCTACAATGAGCAGTTCTTC
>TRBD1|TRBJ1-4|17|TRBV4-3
CASSQEGQGEDNEKLFF
TGCGCCAGCAGCCAAGAGGGACAGGGAGAAGATAATGAAAAACTGTTTTTT
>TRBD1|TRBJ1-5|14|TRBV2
CASSSDRGNQPQHF
TGTGCCAGCAGCTCGGACAGGGGTAATCAGCCCCAGCATTTT
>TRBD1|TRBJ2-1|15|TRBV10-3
CAISGFRQGVNEQFF
TGTGCCATCAGTGGGTTTAGACAGGGAGTTAATGAGCAGTTCTTC
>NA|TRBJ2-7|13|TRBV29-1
CSVAASDPYEQYF
TGCAGCGTTGCGGCTAGCGACCCCTACGAGCAGTACTTC
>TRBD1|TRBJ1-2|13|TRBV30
CAWSRDRDYGYTF
TGTGCCTGGAGTCGGGACAGGGACTATGGCTACACCTTC
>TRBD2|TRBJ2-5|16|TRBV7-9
CASRKTSGRAGETQYF
TGTGCCAGCAGAAAGACTAGCGGGAGGGCCGGAGAGACCCAGTACTTC
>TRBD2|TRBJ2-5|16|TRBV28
CASSSPGLESRETQYF
TGTGCCAGCAGTTCGCCGGGACTAGAGTCAAGGGAGACCCAGTACTTC
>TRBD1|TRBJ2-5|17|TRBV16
CASSHQTPGQGTETQYF
TGTGCCAGCAGCCATCAAACCCCGGGACAGGGCACGGAGACCCAGTACTTC
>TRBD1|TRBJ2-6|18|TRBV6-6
CASSRRQGLPSGANVLTF
TGTGCCAGCAGCCGAAGACAGGGCCTTCCCTCTGGGGCCAACGTCCTGACTTTC
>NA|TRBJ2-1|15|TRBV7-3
CASSLSGEGYNEQFF
TGTGCCAGCAGCTTAAGTGGAGAGGGATACAATGAGCAGTTCTTC
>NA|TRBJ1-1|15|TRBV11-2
CASSSIQGSGTEAFF
TGTGCCAGCAGCTCGATACAGGGAAGCGGCACTGAAGCTTTCTTT
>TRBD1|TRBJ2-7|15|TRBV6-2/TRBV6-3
CASSYWGQGSYEQYF
TGTGCCAGCAGTTACTGGGGACAGGGGTCCTACGAGCAGTACTTC
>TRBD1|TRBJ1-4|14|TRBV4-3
CASSRGQGHEKLFF
TGCGCCAGCAGCCGGGGACAGGGTCATGAAAAACTGTTTTTT
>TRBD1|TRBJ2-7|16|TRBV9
CASSLTGTGGIYEQYF
TGTGCCAGCAGCTTAACCGGGACAGGGGGTATCTACGAGCAGTACTTC